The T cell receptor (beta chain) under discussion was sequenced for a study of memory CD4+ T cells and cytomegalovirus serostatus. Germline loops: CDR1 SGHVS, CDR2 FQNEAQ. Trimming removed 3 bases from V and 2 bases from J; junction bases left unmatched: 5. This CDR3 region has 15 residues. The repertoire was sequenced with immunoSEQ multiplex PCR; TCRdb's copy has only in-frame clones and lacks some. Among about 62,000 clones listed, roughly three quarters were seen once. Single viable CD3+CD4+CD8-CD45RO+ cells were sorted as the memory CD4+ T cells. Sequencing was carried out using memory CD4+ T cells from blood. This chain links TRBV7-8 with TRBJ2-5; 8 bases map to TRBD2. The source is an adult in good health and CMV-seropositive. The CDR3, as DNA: TGTGCCAGCAGCTTTGACGGGAGGGTACAAGAGACCCAGTACTTC. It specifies CASSFDGRVQETQYF.